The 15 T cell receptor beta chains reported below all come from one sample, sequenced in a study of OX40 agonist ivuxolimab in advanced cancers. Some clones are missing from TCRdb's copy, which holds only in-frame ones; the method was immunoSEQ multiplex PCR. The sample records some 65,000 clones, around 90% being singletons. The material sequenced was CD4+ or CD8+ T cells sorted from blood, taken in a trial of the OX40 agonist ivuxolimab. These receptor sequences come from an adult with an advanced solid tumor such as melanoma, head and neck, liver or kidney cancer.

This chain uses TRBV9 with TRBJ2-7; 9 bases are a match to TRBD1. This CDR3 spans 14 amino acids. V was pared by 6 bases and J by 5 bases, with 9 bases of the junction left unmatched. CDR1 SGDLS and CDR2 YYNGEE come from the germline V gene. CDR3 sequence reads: CASIPGTGRNEQYF. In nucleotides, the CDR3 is TGTGCCAGCATCCCCGGGACAGGGCGGAACGAGCAGTACTTC.

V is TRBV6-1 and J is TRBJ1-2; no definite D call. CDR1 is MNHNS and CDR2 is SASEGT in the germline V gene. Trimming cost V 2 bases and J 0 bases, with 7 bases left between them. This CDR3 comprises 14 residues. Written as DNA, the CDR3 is TGTGCCAGCAGTGAAAGTAAGGCTAACTATGGCTACACCTTC. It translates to CASSESKANYGYTF.

CDR3 DNA sequence: TGTGCCAGCAGCTTAACTGCCTCCTACGAGCAGTACTTC. Translating it yields CASSLTASYEQYF. This chain links TRBV7-2 with TRBJ2-7, with D unclear. Trimming pared 2 bases from V and 0 bases from J, leaving 5 bases between. The CDR3 runs to 13 residues. Germline CDR1 SGHTA, CDR2 FQGNSA.

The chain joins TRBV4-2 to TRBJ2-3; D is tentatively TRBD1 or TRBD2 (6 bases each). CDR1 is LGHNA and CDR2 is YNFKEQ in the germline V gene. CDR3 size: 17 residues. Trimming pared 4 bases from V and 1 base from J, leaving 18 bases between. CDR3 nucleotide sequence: TGTGCCAGCAGCCTCCTACCGAAAAGGGGGGGCACAGATACGCAGTATTTT. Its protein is CASSLLPKRGGTDTQYF.

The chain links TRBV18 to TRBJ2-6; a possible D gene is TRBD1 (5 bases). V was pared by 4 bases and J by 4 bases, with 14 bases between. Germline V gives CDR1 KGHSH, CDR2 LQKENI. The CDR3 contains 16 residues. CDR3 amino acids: CASSLSQGSGANVLTF. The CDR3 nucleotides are TGTGCCAGCTCACTGAGTCAGGGTTCAGGGGCCAACGTCCTGACTTTC.

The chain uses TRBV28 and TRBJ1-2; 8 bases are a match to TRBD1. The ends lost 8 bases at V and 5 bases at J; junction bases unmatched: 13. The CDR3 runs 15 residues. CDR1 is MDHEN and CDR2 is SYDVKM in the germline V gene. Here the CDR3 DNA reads TGTGCCAGCTATACTCAGGGGGCAGGCGTGTATGGCTACACCTTC. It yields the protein CASYTQGAGVYGYTF.

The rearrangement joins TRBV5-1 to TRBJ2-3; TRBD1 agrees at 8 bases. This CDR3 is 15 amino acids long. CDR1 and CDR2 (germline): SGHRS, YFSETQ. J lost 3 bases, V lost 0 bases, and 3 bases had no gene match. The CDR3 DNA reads TGCGCCAGCAGCTTGGCTAGACAGGGGACAGATACGCAGTATTTT. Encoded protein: CASSLARQGTDTQYF.

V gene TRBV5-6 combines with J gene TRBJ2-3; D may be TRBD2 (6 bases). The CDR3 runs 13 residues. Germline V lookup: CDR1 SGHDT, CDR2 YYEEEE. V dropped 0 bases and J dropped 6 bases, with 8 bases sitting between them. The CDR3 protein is CASSLGRGDTQYF. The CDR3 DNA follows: TGTGCCAGCAGCTTGGGTCGGGGGGATACGCAGTATTTT.

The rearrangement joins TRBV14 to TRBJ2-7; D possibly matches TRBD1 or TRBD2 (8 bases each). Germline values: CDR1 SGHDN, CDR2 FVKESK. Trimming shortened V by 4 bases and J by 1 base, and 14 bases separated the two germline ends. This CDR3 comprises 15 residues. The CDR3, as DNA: TGTGCCAGCAGCCTAGCGGGGACAGGTTCCTACGAGCAGTACTTC. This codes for CASSLAGTGSYEQYF.

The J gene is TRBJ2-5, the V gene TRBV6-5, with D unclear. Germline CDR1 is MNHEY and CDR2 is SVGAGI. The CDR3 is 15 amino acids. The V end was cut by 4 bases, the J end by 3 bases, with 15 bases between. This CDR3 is CASSSSAAVKETQYF. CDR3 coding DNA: TGTGCCAGCAGTTCGAGTGCCGCAGTTAAAGAGACCCAGTACTTC.

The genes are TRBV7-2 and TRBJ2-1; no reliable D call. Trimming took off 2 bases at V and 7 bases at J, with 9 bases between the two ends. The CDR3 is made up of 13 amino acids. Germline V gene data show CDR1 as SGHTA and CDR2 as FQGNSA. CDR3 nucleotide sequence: TGTGCCAGCAGCTTATCAAGTAAGAATGAGCAGTTCTTC. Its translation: CASSLSSKNEQFF.

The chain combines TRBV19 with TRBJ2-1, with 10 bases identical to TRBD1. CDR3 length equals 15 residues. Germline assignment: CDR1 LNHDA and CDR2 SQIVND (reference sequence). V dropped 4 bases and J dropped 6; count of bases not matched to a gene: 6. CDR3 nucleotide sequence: TGTGCCAGTAGTAAGAGGACAGGGGGTCCCAATGAGCAGTTCTTC. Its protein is CASSKRTGGPNEQFF.

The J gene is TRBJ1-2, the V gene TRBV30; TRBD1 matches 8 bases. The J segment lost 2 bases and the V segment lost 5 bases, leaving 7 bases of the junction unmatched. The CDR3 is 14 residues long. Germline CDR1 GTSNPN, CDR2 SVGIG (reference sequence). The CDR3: CAWSQGALNYGYTF. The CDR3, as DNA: TGTGCCTGGTCGCAGGGGGCCCTAAACTATGGCTACACCTTC.

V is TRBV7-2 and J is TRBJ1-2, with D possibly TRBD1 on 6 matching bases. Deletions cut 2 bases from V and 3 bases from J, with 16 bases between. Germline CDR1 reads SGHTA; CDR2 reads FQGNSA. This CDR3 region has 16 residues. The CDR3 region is CASSLKGPYRDYGYTF. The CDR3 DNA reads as TGTGCCAGCAGCTTAAAGGGCCCGTACAGGGACTATGGCTACACCTTC.

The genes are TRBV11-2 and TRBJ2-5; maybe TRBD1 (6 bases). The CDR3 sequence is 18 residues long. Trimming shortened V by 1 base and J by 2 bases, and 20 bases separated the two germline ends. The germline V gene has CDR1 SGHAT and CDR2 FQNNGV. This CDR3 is CASSLGQAELDLQETQYF. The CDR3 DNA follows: TGTGCCAGCAGCTTAGGACAGGCTGAACTCGATCTACAAGAGACCCAGTACTTC.